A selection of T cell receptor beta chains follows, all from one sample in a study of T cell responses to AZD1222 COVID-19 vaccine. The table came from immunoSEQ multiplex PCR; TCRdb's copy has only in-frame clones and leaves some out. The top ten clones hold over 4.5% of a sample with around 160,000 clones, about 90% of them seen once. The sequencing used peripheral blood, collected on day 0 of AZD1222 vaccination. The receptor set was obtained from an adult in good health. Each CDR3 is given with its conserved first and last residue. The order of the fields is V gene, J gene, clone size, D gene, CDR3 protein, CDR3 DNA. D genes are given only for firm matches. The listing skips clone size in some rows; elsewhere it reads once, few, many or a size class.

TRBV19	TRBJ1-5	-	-	CASSLGGRNQPQHF	TGTGCCAGTAGTCTTGGTGGTCGGAATCAGCCCCAGCATTTT
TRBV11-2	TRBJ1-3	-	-	CASSSDPNSGNTIYF	TGTGCCAGCAGCTCGGATCCGAACTCTGGAAACACCATATATTTT
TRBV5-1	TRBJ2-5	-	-	CASSLGSGRQETQYF	TGCGCCAGCAGCTTGGGGTCGGGTAGGCAAGAGACCCAGTACTTC
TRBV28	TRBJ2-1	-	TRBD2	CASSWGGIVPHEQFF	TGTGCCAGCAGTTGGGGGGGGATAGTGCCCCATGAGCAGTTCTTC
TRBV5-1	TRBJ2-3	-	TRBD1	CASSYRTGRADTQYF	TGCGCCAGCAGCTACAGGACAGGGAGAGCAGATACGCAGTATTTT
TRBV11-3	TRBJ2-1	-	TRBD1	CASSLGTGTGDNEQFF	TGTGCCAGCAGCTTAGGAACCGGGACAGGAGACAATGAGCAGTTCTTC
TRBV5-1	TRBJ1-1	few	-	CASSDSTEAFF	TGCGCCAGCAGTGACAGTACTGAAGCTTTCTTT
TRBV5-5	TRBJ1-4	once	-	CASRDGPRNEKLFF	TGTGCCAGCAGAGATGGGCCTAGGAATGAAAAACTGTTTTTT
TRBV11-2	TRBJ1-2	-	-	CASSLAGPDSYGYTF	TGTGCCAGCAGCTTAGCAGGCCCCGACAGCTATGGCTACACCTTC
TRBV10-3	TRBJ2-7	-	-	CAIRANGAEQYF	TGTGCCATCAGAGCAAACGGGGCCGAGCAGTACTTC
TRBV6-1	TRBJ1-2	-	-	CASSEPAQGGGYTF	TGTGCCAGCAGTGAACCTGCCCAGGGAGGTGGCTACACCTTC
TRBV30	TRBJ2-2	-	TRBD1	CAKDRGYTGELFF	TGTGCCAAGGACAGGGGTTACACCGGGGAGCTGTTTTTT
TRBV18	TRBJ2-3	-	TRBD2	CASSPRVLAGGPDTQYF	TGTGCCAGCTCACCACGGGTCCTAGCGGGGGGGCCAGATACGCAGTATTTT
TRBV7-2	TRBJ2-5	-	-	CASSVGETQYF	TGTGCCAGCAGCGTAGGGGAGACCCAGTACTTC
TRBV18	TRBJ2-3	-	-	CASSTGSGRSTDTQYF	TGTGCCAGCTCAACAGGGTCCGGGAGGAGCACAGATACGCAGTATTTT
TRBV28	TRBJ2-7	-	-	CASRPAGSSYEQYF	TGTGCCAGCAGGCCAGCCGGGAGCTCCTACGAGCAGTACTTC
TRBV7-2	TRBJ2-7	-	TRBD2	CASSAPTSGPFYEQYF	TGTGCCAGCAGCGCCCCGACTAGCGGGCCTTTCTACGAGCAGTACTTC
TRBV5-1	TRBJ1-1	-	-	CASNPFQGMNTEAFF	TGCGCCAGCAACCCGTTTCAGGGGATGAACACTGAAGCTTTCTTT
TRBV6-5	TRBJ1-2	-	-	CASSPGNSRGYTF	TGTGCCAGCAGCCCCGGGAATAGCAGAGGCTACACCTTC
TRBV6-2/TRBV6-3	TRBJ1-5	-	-	CASSYRGVSNQPQHF	TGTGCCAGCAGTTACAGGGGAGTGAGCAATCAGCCCCAGCATTTT
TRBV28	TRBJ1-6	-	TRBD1	CASSSTGRKSPLHF	TGTGCCAGCAGTTCGACAGGGCGGAAATCACCCCTCCACTTT
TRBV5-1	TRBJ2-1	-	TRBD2	CASSREGSGVPNEQFF	TGCGCCAGCAGCCGGGAGGGTAGCGGGGTCCCCAATGAGCAGTTCTTC
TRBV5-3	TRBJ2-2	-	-	CARTPRWRFTTGELFF	TGTGCCAGAACCCCTAGGTGGAGATTTACCACCGGGGAGCTGTTTTTT
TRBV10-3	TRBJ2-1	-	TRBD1	CATEPQGAREQFF	TGTGCCACCGAGCCACAGGGGGCGCGTGAGCAGTTCTTC
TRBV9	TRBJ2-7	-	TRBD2	CASSPRKASGGAGEQYF	TGTGCCAGCAGCCCTAGGAAGGCTAGCGGGGGGGCAGGAGAGCAGTACTTC
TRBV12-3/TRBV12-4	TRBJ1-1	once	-	CASSLMGGTEAFF	TGTGCCAGCAGTTTAATGGGCGGCACTGAAGCTTTCTTT
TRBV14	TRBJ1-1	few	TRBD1	CASSRRTGLNTEAFF	TGTGCCAGCAGCCGTAGGACAGGGCTAAACACTGAAGCTTTCTTT
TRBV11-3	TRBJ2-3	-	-	CASSLDRGTQYTQYF	TGTGCCAGCAGCTTAGATCGGGGGACCCAATATACGCAGTATTTT